This T cell receptor (beta chain) was captured in a study of PD-L1 blockade in urothelial cancer (dated by TCRdb to the late 2010s). In terms of the full investigation: Therapy was started in about 2014 for all patients, and atezolizumab 1,200 mg was administered intravenously every 3 weeks. About 85% of the 29 patients were males with bladder-origin urothelial cancer, and about 65% of the 29 reported a prior smoking history. Patients had an ECOG performance status of 0 or 1 and had received between 0 and 3 prior chemotherapy regimens. Blood samples were analyzed 3 weeks after the start of treatment (second dose) and 6 weeks after the start of treatment. Blood samples gave median yields of around 140,000 T cells and 82,636 unique TCRs, along with a median clonality of 0.080. Somatic, immune and clinical correlates of response to PD-L1 blockade with atezolizumab in urothelial cancer were the focus of an exploratory multi-omic analysis. TCR sequencing covered pretreatment tumor samples and matched, serially collected peripheral blood taken before and after atezolizumab treatment. Progression-free survival longer than 6 months counted as durable clinical benefit, and TCR features were additionally tested against both progression-free and overall survival. In the same patients who had TCR sequencing, pretreatment tumors also underwent whole exome sequencing and RNA sequencing. Durable clinical benefit was achieved by nine patients and was not achieved by 20 patients. Pretreatment blood TCR-seq was available for about 30 patients, at least one posttreatment blood collection was obtained for about 24 patients, and tumor TCR-seq was available for about 24 patients.

What the study reported, not specific to this receptor: Patients with durable benefit showed greater expansion of tumor-associated TCR clones in peripheral blood 3 weeks after starting treatment (n ≈ 21, p = 0.022). A pretreatment peripheral blood TCR clonality below the median was linked to improved progression-free and overall survival. Because the sample size was small (n ≈ 28) and many of the analyses were exploratory, the results are meant to be hypothesis-generating.

Concerning this clone itself: It lacks a known antigen. No base-level quality is on record; no much larger clone is a single base apart.

CDR1 and CDR2, looked up from the germline V gene, are ENHRY and SYGVKD. Here V drops 6 bases and J drops 0 bases, and the junction holds 4 bases not matched to any gene. The CDR3 starts with the cysteine, ends with the phenylalanine, and has 14 residues. Kept here is only the CDR3 DNA, which spans 42 bases and is read in frame from base 1. To estimate absolute template abundance from read counts, synthetic TCR analog templates were spiked into each PCR. The immunoSEQ assay was used to amplify TCRbeta CDR3 regions from genomic DNA with bias-controlled V and J gene primers. Sequencing of rearranged TCRbeta segments was performed at approximately 20X coverage. On the study's bioinformatics: Sequencing errors were corrected by clustering and CDR3s were annotated against IMGT to assign V, D and J genes. Out-of-frame and stop-codon sequences were excluded, and only productive TCRbeta rearrangements were used in downstream analyses. To compute clonality, Shannon entropy was normalized by the log of the number of unique productive sequences and then subtracted from one. Clones differing between time points or between blood and tumor were identified using Fisher's exact test with Benjamini-Hochberg correction, with an adjusted p below 0.01 applied as the threshold. TCRdb took over this immuneACCESS table, retaining in-frame rearrangements with V and J assigned. Such tables are incomplete; in checked studies, under half of the missing clones stem from an unresolved V gene, and the remainder is unexplained. The DNA gave D and trimming, while V, J and clone size come from that table. This sample is represented by 45,000 to 55,000 clones; 86% of them were singletons. Around 9.3% of the sample comes from the top ten.

This sample's time point label indicates: peripheral blood 6 weeks after treatment start. The cohort included some 30 patients with locally advanced or metastatic urothelial carcinoma who were treated at Memorial Sloan Kettering on a trial protocol. Peripheral blood mononuclear cells were collected from each patient pretreatment and during treatment, giving between 1 and 8 total time points per patient. The Qiagen DNeasy Blood extraction kit was used to purify genomic DNA from total PBMCs and tumor samples. PBMCs were collected pretreatment and during treatment and were isolated and stored as previously described.

This TCR derives from a man in his 60s with urothelial cancer. The source was PBMCs, collected around atezolizumab (anti-PD-L1) treatment. The chain was built from TRBV10-3 and TRBJ1-1, with 7 bases aligning to TRBD1. The CDR3 corresponds to CAIRGDSLNTEAFF. At the DNA level, the sequence is TGTGCCATCAGGGGGGACAGCCTGAACACTGAAGCTTTCTTT.